This TCR beta chain came from a study of blood T cell repertoires in COVID-19. About the research overall: The analysed material was cDNA or gDNA that came from T cells, B-cell-depleted T cells, or PBMCs.

In the original analysis: Quantification of nucleated cells was approximated via reference gene primer amplification. Assay used: immunoSEQ multiplex PCR; TCRdb lists only in-frame clones, some missing. That table supplies the V and J calls and clone size; D and trimming were determined from the DNA. The sample carries 250,000 to 300,000 clones, more than 85% recorded once. The CDR3 totals 15 residues. Germline V lookup: CDR1 KGHDR, CDR2 SFDVKD. Trimming cost V 7 bases and J 4 bases; bases outside gene matches: 6. Notes on this clone: Other nucleotide sequences from this sample produce the same CDR3.

The sequencing sample was made of peripheral blood. The chain uses TRBV24-1 and TRBJ1-4; 9 nucleotides match TRBD1. The sequence was obtained from a man in his forties with acute or convalescent COVID-19. The CDR3 spells CATSDPGQGNEKLFF. For the CDR3, the DNA is TGTGCCACCAGCGATCCGGGACAGGGTAATGAAAAACTGTTTTTT.